The source of this T cell receptor beta chain is a study of blood T cell repertoires in COVID-19. Study as a whole: Some COVID-19 samples were acute and others convalescent; all came from the United States, Italy and Spain. The analysed material was cDNA or gDNA that came from T cells, B-cell-depleted T cells, or PBMCs.

The CDR3 is 18 residues long. Germline CDR1 reads KGHDR; CDR2 reads SFDVKD. Trimming removed 4 bases at V and 0 bases at J, with 21 bases between. Authors' analysis steps: Nucleated cell counts were estimated from reference gene primer amplification. Libraries were prepared by immunoSEQ multiplex PCR; TCRdb keeps only in-frame clonotypes and omits some of them. V and J calls and clone size are copied from that table; D and trimming were computed from the DNA. The top ten clones hold about 1.5% of a sample with 120,000 or so clones, around 90% of them seen once. The material sequenced was peripheral blood. V gene TRBV24-1 combines with J gene TRBJ2-7; D ambiguous. The receptor's source is a human donor in a cohort sampled during active COVID-19. CDR3 amino acids: CATSDPQTGWYISYEQYF. The DNA for the CDR3 is TGTGCCACCAGTGACCCGCAAACCGGTTGGTATATCTCCTACGAGCAGTACTTC.